This T cell receptor beta chain was sequenced in a study of blood T cell repertoires in COVID-19 (dated by TCRdb to the early 2020s). The study in broad terms: Samples covering the acute and convalescent phases of COVID-19 were provided by collaborators in the United States, Italy and Spain. The dataset comprised deeply sampled blood TCRbeta repertoires from subjects exposed to, actively infected with, or recovered from COVID-19. Samples were obtained from the ongoing ImmuneRACE study (first 160 participants) and from 1,254 subjects provided by 6 global collaborators. The repertoires were released in a freely available public database meant as a resource for research on the immune response to SARS-CoV-2. The prospective study material was composed of cDNA or gDNA derived from T cells, B-cell-depleted T cells, or PBMCs. Where HLA class I and class II types were available, the types were taken from metadata supplied by the sample provider, not from assay-based typing. The sample metadata nearly always contained a de-identified subject ID, COVID-19 status, age in years and sex.

As encoded in the germline V gene, CDR1 is MNHEY while CDR2 is SVGAGI. Spanning cysteine to phenylalanine, the CDR3 consists of 13 amino acids. Kept here is only the CDR3 DNA, which spans 39 bases and is read in frame from base 1. V lost 6 bases and J lost 4 bases; the stretch between them is 12 bases long. TCRbeta CDR3 regions were amplified from genomic DNA using the immunoSEQ Assay, a bias-controlled multiplex PCR. The paper's processing steps were these. Nucleated cell counts per sample were estimated from amplification of reference gene primers within the assay. To quantify the absolute abundance of each unique TCRbeta CDR3 rearrangement, sequence reads were collapsed and filtered. For each sample, productive Simpson clonality was calculated by taking the square root of Simpson's diversity index across productive rearrangements. This is the immuneACCESS table as TCRdb keeps it, with only in-frame sequences that have V and J called. A part of the clones is gone; compared with another copy, unresolved V genes explain less than half, and the rest is unexplained. From that table come the V and J calls and clone size; the DNA was used to work out D and trimming. The sample table contains approximately 350,000 clones; only one count was recorded for around 82% of them. The ten largest account for roughly 3% of the sample.

Whole blood was collected in K2EDTA tubes by collaborating institutions according to the institutions' own protocols. Collaborator samples were shipped for TCRbeta analysis as frozen whole blood, isolated PBMCs, or DNA extracted from either sample type. The study at large found these results: The quantity of clinical and demographic metadata differed by source and by participant and was supplied without curation.

Points on this clone: Its antigen remains undetermined. Base qualities were left out, and no much larger clone turns up one base away.

The origin of this receptor is a man younger than 40 with active or convalescent COVID-19. The material sequenced was peripheral blood. The chain is encoded by TRBV6-5 joined to TRBJ1-2, with a tentative D gene TRBD1 over 5 matching bases. The CDR3 here reads CASSPGGGYGYTF. In nucleotide form, the sequence is TGTGCCAGCAGCCCCGGGGGGGGCTATGGCTACACCTTC.